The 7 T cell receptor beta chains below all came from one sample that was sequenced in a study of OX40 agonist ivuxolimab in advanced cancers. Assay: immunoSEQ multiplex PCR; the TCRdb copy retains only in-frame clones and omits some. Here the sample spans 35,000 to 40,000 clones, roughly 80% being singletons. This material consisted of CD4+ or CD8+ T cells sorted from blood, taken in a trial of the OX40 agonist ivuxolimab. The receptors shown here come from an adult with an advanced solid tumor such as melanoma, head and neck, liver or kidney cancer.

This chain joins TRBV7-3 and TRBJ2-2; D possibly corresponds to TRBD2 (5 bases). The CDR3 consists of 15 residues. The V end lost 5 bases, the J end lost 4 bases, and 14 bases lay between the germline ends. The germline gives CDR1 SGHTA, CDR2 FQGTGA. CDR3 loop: CASSQSSSTTGELFF. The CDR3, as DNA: TGTGCCAGCAGCCAATCTAGCAGCACCACCGGGGAGCTGTTTTTT. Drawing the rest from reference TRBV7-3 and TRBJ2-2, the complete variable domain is GAGVSQTPSNKVTEKGKYVELRCDPISGHTALYWYRQSLGQGPEFLIYFQGTGAADDSGLPNDRFFAVRPEGSVSTLKIQRTERGDSAVYLCASSQSSSTTGELFFGEGSRLTVL.

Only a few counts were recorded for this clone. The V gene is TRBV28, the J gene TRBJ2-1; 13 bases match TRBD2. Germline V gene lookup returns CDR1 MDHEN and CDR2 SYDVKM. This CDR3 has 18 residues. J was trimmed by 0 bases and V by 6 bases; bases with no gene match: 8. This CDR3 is CASRRRTSGSLSYNEQFF. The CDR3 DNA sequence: TGTGCCAGCAGACGCAGGACTAGCGGGAGCCTCTCCTACAATGAGCAGTTCTTC.

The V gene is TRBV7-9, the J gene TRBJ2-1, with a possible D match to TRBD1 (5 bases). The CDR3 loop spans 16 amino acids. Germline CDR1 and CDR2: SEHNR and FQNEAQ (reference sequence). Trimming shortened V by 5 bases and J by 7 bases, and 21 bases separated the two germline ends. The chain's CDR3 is CASSPQRTIGSNEQFF. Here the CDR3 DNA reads TGTGCCAGCAGCCCCCAGAGGACAATAGGGTCGAATGAGCAGTTCTTC.

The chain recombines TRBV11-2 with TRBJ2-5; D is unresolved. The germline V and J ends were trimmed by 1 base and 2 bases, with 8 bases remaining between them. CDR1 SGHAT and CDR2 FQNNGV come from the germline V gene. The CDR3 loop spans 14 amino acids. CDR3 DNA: TGTGCCAGCAGCTTAGGAGCCGGTCAAGAGACCCAGTACTTC. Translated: CASSLGAGQETQYF.

The CDR3 DNA follows: TGTGCCAGCAGCTTAGGGGAGGTCGGCTCCTACGAGCAGTACTTC. This codes for CASSLGEVGSYEQYF. The gene calls are TRBV11-2 and TRBJ2-7, with a possible D match to TRBD2 (6 bases). The CDR3 is made up of 15 amino acids. V was cut by 1 base and J by 0 bases, with 10 bases left in between. CDR1 is SGHAT and CDR2 is FQNNGV in the germline V gene.

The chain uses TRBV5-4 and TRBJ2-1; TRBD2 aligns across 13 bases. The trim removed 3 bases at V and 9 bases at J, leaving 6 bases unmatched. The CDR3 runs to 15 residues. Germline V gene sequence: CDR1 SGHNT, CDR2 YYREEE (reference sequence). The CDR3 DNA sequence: TGTGCCAGCAGCTCCACTAGCGGGAGGGTGGGTGAGCAGTTCTTC. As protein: CASSSTSGRVGEQFF.

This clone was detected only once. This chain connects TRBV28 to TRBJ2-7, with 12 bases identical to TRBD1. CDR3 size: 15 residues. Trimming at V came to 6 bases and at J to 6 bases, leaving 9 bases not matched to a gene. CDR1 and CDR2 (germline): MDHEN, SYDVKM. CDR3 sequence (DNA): TGTGCCAGCAGACGGGACAGGGGGCCATATTTCGAGCAGTACTTC. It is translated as CASRRDRGPYFEQYF.